This T cell receptor beta chain was documented in a study of low-dose radiotherapy and immunotherapy resistance in tumors. First-strand cDNA used TRAV- and TRBV-specific primers, covering alpha and beta chains. For amplifying TCRs, the PCR ran for around 20 cycles with Phusion, which was used together with a constant-region primer and the adapter on the V primers. TCRdb reanalysed the reads using MiXCR and keeps one entry per CDR3 protein. The repertoire includes about 60,000 distinct CDR3 sequences, 20% to 25% of them detected once, and around 5% sits in the top ten. Time point specified: before trial treatment. Low-dose radiotherapy and low-dose cyclophosphamide, together with aspirin, ipilimumab and nivolumab, were given to donors. Advanced solid tumors lacking tumor-infiltrating lymphocytes were present in eligible patients. Germline values: CDR1 MNHEY, CDR2 SVGEGT. The CDR3 runs 13 residues. V shed 6 bases and J shed 6 bases, with 12 bases lying between them.

The material was PBMCs, obtained before treatment. The clonotype comes from a male donor with prostate cancer. The chain is built from TRBV6-2 or TRBV6-3 and TRBJ2-1, with TRBD2 as a possible D gene (5 bases). The CDR3 DNA reads TGTGCCAGCAGCCAAGGCGAGGGCAATGAGCAGTTCTTC. Residues: CASSQGEGNEQFF.